The 14 T cell receptor beta chains given below trace back to one sample, sequenced in a study of OX40 agonist ivuxolimab in advanced cancers. Measured with immunoSEQ multiplex PCR; TCRdb has only the in-frame clones, and not every one. Here the sample spans tens of thousands of clones, 80% to 90% being singletons. This sample comprised CD4+ or CD8+ T cells sorted from blood, obtained in a trial of the OX40 agonist ivuxolimab. All receptors derive from an adult with an advanced solid tumor such as melanoma, head and neck, liver or kidney cancer.

The chain is built from TRBV2 and TRBJ2-2, with 9 nucleotides matching TRBD1. Per germline, CDR1 SNHLY and CDR2 FYNNEI. CDR3 length: 13 amino acids. Germline trimming cut 6 bases from V and 6 bases from J; bases unmatched to any gene: 2. The CDR3 nucleotides read TGTGCCAGCAGGGGGACAGGGTCCGGGGAGCTGTTTTTT. This codes for CASRGTGSGELFF.

This clone appeared a few times. The chain has TRBV29-1 and TRBJ1-2; TRBD1 matches 10 bases. Germline V CDR1 and CDR2: SQVTM, ANQGSEA. This CDR3 comprises 14 residues. J lost 8 bases, V lost 6 bases, and 12 bases had no gene match. The CDR3 loop is CSVVPGQGSRGYTF. CDR3 nucleotide sequence: TGCAGCGTAGTCCCGGGACAGGGGTCTCGGGGCTACACCTTC. The full variable domain, completed using reference TRBV29-1 and TRBJ1-2, is SAVISQKPSRDICQRGTSLTIQCQVDSQVTMMFWYRQQPGQSLTLIATANQGSEATYESGFVIDKFPISRPNLTFSTLTVSNMSPEDSSIYLCSVVPGQGSRGYTFGSGTRLTVV.

The rearrangement joins TRBV6-1 to TRBJ2-5; D tentatively reads TRBD1 or TRBD2 (5 bases each). The J call may be wrong; the DNA end is better matched by TRBJ2-7. In germline, CDR1 is MNHNS, CDR2 SASEGT. This CDR3 has 15 residues. This chain's CDR3 is CASSELRGASYEQYF. The CDR3 bases are TGTGCCAGCAGTGAACTGAGGGGCGCCTCCTACGAGCAGTACTTC.

This clone was seen a handful of times. The genes are TRBV30 and TRBJ1-1, with D unclear. Germline values: CDR1 GTSNPN, CDR2 SVGIG (reference sequence). The CDR3 has 14 residues. With 8 bases removed from V and 2 bases from J, the gap between germline ends came to 18 bases. The CDR3 DNA is TGTGCCATGGGCAGGCGGGAACCAAACACTGAAGCTTTCTTT. It yields the protein CAMGRREPNTEAFF. The whole variable domain, remainder taken from reference TRBV30 and TRBJ1-1, is SQTIHQWPATLVQPVGSPLSLECTVEGTSNPNLYWYRQAAGRGLQLLFYSVGIGQISSEVPQNLSASRPQDRQFILSSKKLLLSDSGFYLCAMGRREPNTEAFFGQGTRLTVV.

This clone was seen once. V usage is TRBV28 and J usage is TRBJ2-5, with D perhaps TRBD1 (5 bases). The CDR3 runs to 13 residues. From germline, CDR1 is MDHEN and CDR2 SYDVKM. Trimming pared 3 bases from V and 7 bases from J, leaving 12 bases between. The CDR3 sequence: CASSFQGSGTQYF. CDR3 nucleotides: TGTGCCAGCAGTTTTCAGGGCTCTGGGACCCAGTACTTC.

The genes are TRBV5-8 and TRBJ1-5; tentative D call: TRBD1 (6 bases). The CDR3 has 18 amino acids. The V and J ends lost 3 bases and 1 base respectively, with 20 bases between them. Per the germline V gene, CDR1 is SGHTS and CDR2 is YDEGEE. The CDR3 DNA follows: TGTGCCAGCAGCTCTAGCGGACAGAGTATTCCCAGCAATCAGCCCCAGCATTTT. Protein sequence: CASSSSGQSIPSNQPQHF.

This sequence joins TRBV6-6 and TRBJ2-1; 13 bases align to TRBD2. Looked up from germline, CDR1 is MNHNY and CDR2 is SVGAGI (reference sequence). V lost 5 bases, J lost 7 bases, and 5 bases stayed unmatched. This CDR3 contains 15 residues. The CDR3 nucleotides read TGTGCCAGCAGTCAAACTAGCGGGGGGGCTAATGAGCAGTTCTTC. Residues: CASSQTSGGANEQFF.

This clone has just a few counts. The gene calls are TRBV27 and TRBJ2-7, with D hard to call. The V end lost 2 bases, the J end lost 2 bases, and 10 bases lay between the germline ends. This CDR3 has 14 residues. Germline V gene sequence: CDR1 MNHEY, CDR2 SMNVEV (reference sequence). Here the CDR3 reads CASSLPGETYEQYF. The CDR3 nucleotides are TGTGCCAGCAGTTTACCGGGCGAGACCTACGAGCAGTACTTC.

This sequence joins TRBV6-5 and TRBJ2-1; a possible D gene is TRBD2 (6 bases). CDR3 length: 13 residues. Germline loops: CDR1 MNHEY, CDR2 SVGAGI. The germline V and J ends were trimmed by 2 bases and 10 bases, with 12 bases remaining between them. DNA of the CDR3: TGTGCCAGCAGTTACACCCCTAGCGCAGAGCAGTTCTTC. Its translation: CASSYTPSAEQFF.

The chain employs TRBV2 and TRBJ2-3; 11 nucleotides line up with TRBD1. The CDR3 extends over 15 amino acids. Germline values: CDR1 SNHLY, CDR2 FYNNEI. J was trimmed by 4 bases and V by 6 bases; bases with no gene match: 6. The CDR3 DNA follows: TGTGCCAGCAGCCCGGGACAGGGGGTCCCAGATACGCAGTATTTT. This sequence encodes CASSPGQGVPDTQYF.

J is TRBJ1-2 and V is TRBV30, with TRBD1 as a possible D gene (5 bases). V lost 0 bases and J lost 3, with 8 bases in between. Germline CDR1 GTSNPN, CDR2 SVGIG (reference sequence). This CDR3 spans 13 amino acids. Here the CDR3 DNA reads TGTGCCTGGAGTGTGTCCAGGGACTATGGCTACACCTTC. It translates to CAWSVSRDYGYTF.

V and J are TRBV7-9 and TRBJ2-3; TRBD1 aligns across 7 bases. The V gene's germline CDR1 is SEHNR and CDR2 FQNEAQ (reference sequence). After removal of 5 bases from V and 0 bases from J, the junction contained 5 bases not matched to a gene. The CDR3 is 15 amino acids. The CDR3 nucleotides are TGTGCCAGCAGCCGGGACAGCCCAAGCACAGATACGCAGTATTTT. Translated: CASSRDSPSTDTQYF.

The chain employs TRBV7-2 and TRBJ2-7, with TRBD2 identical over 13 bases. J lost 2 bases, V lost 0 bases, and 1 base had no gene match. Looked up from germline, CDR1 is SGHTA and CDR2 is FQGNSA. The CDR3 has 16 amino acids. CDR3 amino acids: CASSLAGLAGPYEQYF. As DNA, the CDR3 is TGTGCCAGCAGCTTAGCGGGACTAGCGGGGCCCTACGAGCAGTACTTC.

The genes are TRBV19 and TRBJ1-5, with 11 bases lining up with TRBD1. The J segment lost 5 bases and the V segment lost 7 bases, leaving 13 bases of the junction unmatched. The germline gives CDR1 LNHDA, CDR2 SQIVND (reference sequence). The CDR3 is 17 residues long. CDR3 nucleotide sequence: TGTGCCAGTACCGCCTCGGGGACAGGGGGTGATCATCAGCCCCAGCATTTT. Translating it yields CASTASGTGGDHQPQHF.